Below, one TCR beta chain is given with its context. With 0 bases removed from V and 0 bases from J, the gap between germline ends came to 9 bases. CDR1 SEHNR and CDR2 FQNEAQ come from the germline V gene (reference sequence). The CDR3 has 16 residues. This sample was taken from a study of T-cell memory formation after mild COVID-19. Via MiXCR, TCRdb re-called the 5' RACE reads, giving one row per CDR3 protein. The repertoire holds 110,000 to 150,000 distinct CDR3 sequences, with under 30% as singletons. The sequenced sample consisted of PBMCs or a T cell subset sorted from them (not recorded which). The V and J genes are TRBV7-9 and TRBJ1-5; D uncertain. This TCR was sampled from an adult woman who had mild COVID-19 (a few samples of this study predate the infection). Cell type and time point are not known. DNA for the CDR3: TGTGCCAGCAGCTTAGCAGCAGGATATAGCAATCAGCCCCAGCATTTT. Protein sequence: CASSLAAGYSNQPQHF.